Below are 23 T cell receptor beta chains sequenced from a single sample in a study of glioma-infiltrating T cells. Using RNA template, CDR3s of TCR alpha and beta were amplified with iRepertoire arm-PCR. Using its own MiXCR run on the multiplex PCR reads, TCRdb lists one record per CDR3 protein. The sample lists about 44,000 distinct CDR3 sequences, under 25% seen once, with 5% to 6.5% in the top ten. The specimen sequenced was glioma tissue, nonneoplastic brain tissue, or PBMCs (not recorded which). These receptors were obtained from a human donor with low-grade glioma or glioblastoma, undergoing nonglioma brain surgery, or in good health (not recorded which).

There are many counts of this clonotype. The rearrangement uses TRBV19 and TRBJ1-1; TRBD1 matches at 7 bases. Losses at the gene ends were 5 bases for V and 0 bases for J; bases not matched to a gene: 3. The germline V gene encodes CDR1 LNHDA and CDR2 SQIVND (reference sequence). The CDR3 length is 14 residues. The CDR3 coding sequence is TGTGCCAGTAGTGAGGGGGCATTGAACACTGAAGCTTTCTTT. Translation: CASSEGALNTEAFF.

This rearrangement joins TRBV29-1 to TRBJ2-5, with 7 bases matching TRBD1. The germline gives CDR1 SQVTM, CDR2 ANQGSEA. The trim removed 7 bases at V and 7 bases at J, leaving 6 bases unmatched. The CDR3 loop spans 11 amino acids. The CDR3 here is CSADRLGTQYF. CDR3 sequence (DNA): TGCAGCGCGGACAGGTTAGGGACCCAGTACTTC.

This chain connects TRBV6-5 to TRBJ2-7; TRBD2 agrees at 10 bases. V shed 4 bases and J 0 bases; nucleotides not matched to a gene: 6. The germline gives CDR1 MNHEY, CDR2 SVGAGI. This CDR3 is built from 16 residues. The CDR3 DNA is TGTGCCAGCAGTTTACAGGCTAGCGGGAGCTCCTACGAGCAGTACTTC. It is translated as CASSLQASGSSYEQYF.

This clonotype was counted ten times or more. Written as DNA, the CDR3 is TGCAGTGCCCTGAGTAGGACAGGGACGAAAGAGACCCAGTACTTC. It encodes CSALSRTGTKETQYF. This chain connects TRBV20-1 to TRBJ2-5, with TRBD1 matching over 8 bases. The V gene end was trimmed by 6 bases and the J gene end by 3 bases; junction bases not matched to a gene: 12. Germline V gene sequence: CDR1 DFQATT, CDR2 SNEGSKA (reference sequence). CDR3 size: 15 residues.

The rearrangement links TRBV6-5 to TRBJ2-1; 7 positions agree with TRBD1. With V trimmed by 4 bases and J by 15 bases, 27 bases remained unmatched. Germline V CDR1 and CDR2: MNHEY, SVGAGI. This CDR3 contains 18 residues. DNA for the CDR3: TGTGCCAGCAGTTCCCTCGGGAAGAGGGGGACAGTATACAATGAGTGGTTCTTC. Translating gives CASSSLGKRGTVYNEWFF.

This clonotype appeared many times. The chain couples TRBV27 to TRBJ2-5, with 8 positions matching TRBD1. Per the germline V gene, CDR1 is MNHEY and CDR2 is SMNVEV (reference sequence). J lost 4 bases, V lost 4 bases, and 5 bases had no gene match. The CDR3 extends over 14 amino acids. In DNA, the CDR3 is TGTGCCAGCAGTTCCTCTGACAGGGGAGAGACCCAGTACTTC. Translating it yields CASSSSDRGETQYF.

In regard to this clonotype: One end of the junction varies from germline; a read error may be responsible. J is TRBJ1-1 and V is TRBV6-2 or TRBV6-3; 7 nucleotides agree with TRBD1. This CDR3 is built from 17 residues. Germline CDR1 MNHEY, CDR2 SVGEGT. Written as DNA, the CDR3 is TGTGCCAGCAGTTACCCGACAGGGTTCGGCGTCAGTACTGAAGCTTCCTTT. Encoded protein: CASSYPTGFGVSTEASF.

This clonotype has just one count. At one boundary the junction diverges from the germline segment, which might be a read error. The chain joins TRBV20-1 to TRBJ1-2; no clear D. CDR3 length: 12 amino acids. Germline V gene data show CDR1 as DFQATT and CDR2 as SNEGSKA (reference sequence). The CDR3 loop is CSDEDGDYGYTF. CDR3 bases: TGCAGTGACGAGGACGGAGACTACGGCTACACCTTC.

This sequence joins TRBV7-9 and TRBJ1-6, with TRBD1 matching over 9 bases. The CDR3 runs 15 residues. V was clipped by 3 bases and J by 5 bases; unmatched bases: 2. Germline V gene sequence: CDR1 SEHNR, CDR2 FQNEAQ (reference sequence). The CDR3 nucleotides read TGTGCCAGCAGCTTCGGACAGGGGAATAATTCACCCCTCCACTTT. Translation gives CASSFGQGNNSPLHF.

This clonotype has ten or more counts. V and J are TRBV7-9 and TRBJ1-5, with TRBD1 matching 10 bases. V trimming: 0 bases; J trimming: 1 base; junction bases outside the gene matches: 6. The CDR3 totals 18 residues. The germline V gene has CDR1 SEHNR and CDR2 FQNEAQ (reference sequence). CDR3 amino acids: CASSLAAPGQGSNQPQHF. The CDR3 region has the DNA TGTGCCAGCAGCTTAGCCGCTCCGGGACAGGGGAGCAATCAGCCCCAGCATTTT.

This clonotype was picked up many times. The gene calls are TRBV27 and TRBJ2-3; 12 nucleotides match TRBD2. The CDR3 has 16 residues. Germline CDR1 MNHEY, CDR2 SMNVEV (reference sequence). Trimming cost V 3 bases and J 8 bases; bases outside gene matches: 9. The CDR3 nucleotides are TGTGCCAGCAGTTTTGGACTAGCGGGGAGGGGAGGTACGCAGTATTTT. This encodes CASSFGLAGRGGTQYF.

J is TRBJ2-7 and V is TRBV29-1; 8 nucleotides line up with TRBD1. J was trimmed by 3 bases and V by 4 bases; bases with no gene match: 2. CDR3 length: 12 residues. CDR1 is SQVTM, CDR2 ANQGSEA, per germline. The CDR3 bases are TGCAGCGTTGTAACAGGGGGCTACGAGCAGTACTTC. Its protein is CSVVTGGYEQYF.

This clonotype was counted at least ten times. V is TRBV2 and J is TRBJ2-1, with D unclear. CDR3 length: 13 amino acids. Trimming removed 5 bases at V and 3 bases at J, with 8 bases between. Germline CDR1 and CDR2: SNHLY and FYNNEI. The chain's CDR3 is CASSPDLYNEQFF. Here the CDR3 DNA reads TGTGCCAGCAGTCCGGATCTCTACAATGAGCAGTTCTTC. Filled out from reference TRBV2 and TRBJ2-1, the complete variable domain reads EPEVTQTPSHQVTQMGQEVILRCVPISNHLYFYWYRQILGQKVEFLVSFYNNEISEKSEIFDDQFSVERPDGSNFTLKIRSTKLEDSAMYFCASSPDLYNEQFFGPGTRLTVL.

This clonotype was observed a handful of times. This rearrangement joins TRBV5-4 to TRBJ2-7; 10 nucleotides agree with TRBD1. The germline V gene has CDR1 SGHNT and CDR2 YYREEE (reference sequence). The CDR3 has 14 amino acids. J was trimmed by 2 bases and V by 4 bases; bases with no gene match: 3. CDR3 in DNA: TGTGCCAGCAGCCGGGACAGGGGACCCTACGAGCAGTACTTC. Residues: CASSRDRGPYEQYF.

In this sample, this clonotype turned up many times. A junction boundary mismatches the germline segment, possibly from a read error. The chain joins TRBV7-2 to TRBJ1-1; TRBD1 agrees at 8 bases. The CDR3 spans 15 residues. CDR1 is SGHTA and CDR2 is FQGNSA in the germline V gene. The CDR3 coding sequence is TGTGCCAGCAGCGGGACAGGAGATATGAATACTGAAGCTTTCTTT. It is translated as CASSGTGDMNTEAFF.

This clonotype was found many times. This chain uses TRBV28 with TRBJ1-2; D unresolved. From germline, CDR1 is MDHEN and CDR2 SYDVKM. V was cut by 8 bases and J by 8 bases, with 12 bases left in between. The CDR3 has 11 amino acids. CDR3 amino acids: CASHSKGGYTF. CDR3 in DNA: TGTGCCAGCCATTCAAAAGGAGGCTACACCTTC.

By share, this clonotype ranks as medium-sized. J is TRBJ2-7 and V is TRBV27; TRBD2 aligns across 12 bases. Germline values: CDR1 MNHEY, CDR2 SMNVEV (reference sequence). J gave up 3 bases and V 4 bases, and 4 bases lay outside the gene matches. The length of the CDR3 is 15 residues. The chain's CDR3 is CASSSRLAGVYEQYF. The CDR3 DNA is TGTGCCAGCAGTTCTAGACTAGCGGGAGTCTACGAGCAGTACTTC.

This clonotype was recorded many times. DNA for the CDR3: TGTGCCAGCAGGGGGACAGGTTCTGGCAATGAGCAGTTCTTC. Its protein product is CASRGTGSGNEQFF. The chain couples TRBV28 to TRBJ2-1; 8 bases are shared with TRBD1. Germline V gene lookup returns CDR1 MDHEN and CDR2 SYDVKM. V shed 6 bases, J shed 6 bases, and the junction held 7 bases outside the gene matches. The length of the CDR3 is 14 residues.

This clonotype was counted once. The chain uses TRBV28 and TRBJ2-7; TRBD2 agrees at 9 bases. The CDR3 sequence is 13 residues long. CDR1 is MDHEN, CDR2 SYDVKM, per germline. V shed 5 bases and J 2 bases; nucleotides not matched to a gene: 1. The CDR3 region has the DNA TGTGCCAGCAGTATAGCGGGGGCCTACGAGCAGTACTTC. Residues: CASSIAGAYEQYF. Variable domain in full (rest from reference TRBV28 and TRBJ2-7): DVKVTQSSRYLVKRTGEKVFLECVQDMDHENMFWYRQDPGLGLRLIYFSYDVKMKEKGDIPEGYSVSREKKERFSLILESASTNQTSMYLCASSIAGAYEQYFGPGTRLTVT.

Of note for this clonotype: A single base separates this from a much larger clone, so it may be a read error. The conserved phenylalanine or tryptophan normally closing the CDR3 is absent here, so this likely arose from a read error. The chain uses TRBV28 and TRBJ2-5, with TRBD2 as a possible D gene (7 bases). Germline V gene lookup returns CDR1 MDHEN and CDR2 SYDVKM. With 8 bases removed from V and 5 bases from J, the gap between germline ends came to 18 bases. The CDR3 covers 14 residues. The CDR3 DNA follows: TGTGCCAGCTCCCCCTTGGAGGGGGGGGAGACCCAGTACTTA. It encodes CASSPLEGGETQYL.

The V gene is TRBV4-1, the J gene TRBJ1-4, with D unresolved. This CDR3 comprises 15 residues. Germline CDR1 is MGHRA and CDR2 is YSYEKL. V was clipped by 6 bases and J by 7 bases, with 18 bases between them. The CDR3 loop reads CASRAPERDGEKLFF. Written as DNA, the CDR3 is TGCGCCAGCAGAGCTCCGGAGAGGGATGGTGAAAAACTGTTTTTT.

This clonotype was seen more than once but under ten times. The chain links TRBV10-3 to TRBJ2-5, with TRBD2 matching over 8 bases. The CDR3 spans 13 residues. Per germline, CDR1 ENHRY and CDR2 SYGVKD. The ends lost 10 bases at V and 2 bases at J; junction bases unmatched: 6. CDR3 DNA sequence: TGTGCCACGGGAGGGACAAGGCAAGAGACCCAGTACTTC. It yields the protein CATGGTRQETQYF.

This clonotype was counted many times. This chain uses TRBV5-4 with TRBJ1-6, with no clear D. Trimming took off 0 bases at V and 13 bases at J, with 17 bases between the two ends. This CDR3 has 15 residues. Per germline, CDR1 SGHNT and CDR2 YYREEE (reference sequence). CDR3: CASSLAPSRRRPLHF. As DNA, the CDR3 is TGTGCCAGCAGCTTGGCCCCAAGCCGGAGGCGGCCCCTCCACTTT.